The clone carrying this T cell receptor (beta chain) was seen at least ten times. This record belongs to a study of CD8 T cells in ankylosing spondylitis. Germline-derived CDR1 and CDR2 are SEHNR and FQNEAQ (reference sequence). The CDR3 is 12 amino acids. V gave up 6 bases and J gave up 11 bases, with 16 bases separating them. Each CDR3 protein is one row after TCRdb ran MiXCR on the 5' RACE reads. The table includes about 220,000 distinct CDR3 sequences, approximately 10% detected once. The receptor's source is a male donor with ankylosing spondylitis or in good health (not recorded which). This sequence joins TRBV7-9 and TRBJ1-1; possible D gene TRBD1, 6 bases. The sample was blood, either unsorted or a sorted T cell fraction (not recorded which). CDR3 DNA: TGTGCCAGCAGTCAACCCGGACAGAAGGCTTTCTTT. Translating gives CASSQPGQKAFF.